The source of this T cell receptor beta chain is a study of human T cells and chemical hapten exposure. On the study more broadly: Application of 0.01% DPC to the upper back was done by patch test, with a reading at 6 days. Study-level findings and limits: High-frequency TCRs, those above 1 in 1000, stayed the same after DPC sensitization.

Documented time point: patch test 1, 2 weeks after DPC sensitization. Stated treatment: therapeutic diphenylcyclopropenone sensitization with weekly scalp DPC. The library tagged each cDNA molecule with unique molecular identifiers. MiXCR was run by TCRdb on the RACE reads, yielding one entry per CDR3 protein. The data contain 380,000 or so distinct CDR3 sequences, nearly 5% of them singletons. Concerning this clonotype: Its antigen is unidentified.

The V and J ends lost 2 bases and 1 base respectively, with 8 bases between them. Germline V gene lookup returns CDR1 MNHNS and CDR2 SASEGT. CDR3 size: 14 residues. This sequence was found in a woman between 50 and 59 years old with alopecia areata. Some clones in this sample may be carry-over from other donors' samples. This sample comprised whole blood, obtained in connection with sensitization to the hapten diphenylcyclopropenone (DPC). The V call is TRBV6-1, the J call TRBJ1-1; no clear D. CDR3 bases: TGTGCCAGCAGTGAAATATGGGCGAACACTGAAGCTTTCTTT. It encodes CASSEIWANTEAFF.